Sequencing of this T cell receptor (beta chain) was carried out in a study of shared clonotypes between healthy human individuals. General study points: Non-shared clonotypes had lower generation probabilities than those shared by all four donors. Investigators collected only blood, and repertoires in tissues likely differ.

Replicate PCRs for sorted subsets used roughly 200 ng DNA; this equaled 25,000 to 30,000 T cell genomes. Produced via immunoSEQ multiplex PCR; TCRdb's table is partial and in-frame only. Of more than 500,000 clones listed, 85% to 95% were seen once; the top ten hold around 0.12%. As to this clone: Its target is unknown.

Germline V lookup: CDR1 MNHEY, CDR2 SMNVEV (reference sequence). The CDR3 length is 16 residues. The ends were cut back, 2 bases at V and 4 bases at J, with 18 bases in the middle. Terminally differentiated effector memory CD45RA+ cells were excluded from the naive CD8 cells, which were CD45RO-negative and positively selected for CCR7. Adult Caucasians living in Nashville, Tennessee made up all of the donors. Sample: naive CD8+ T cells sorted from blood. This rearrangement joins TRBV27 to TRBJ2-7, with unresolved D. This clonotype was sampled from a woman aged 25 to 39 in good health. The CDR3 bases are TGTGCCAGCAGTTTAACGGAACCCTCGGAGACTTACGAGCAGTACTTC. Its protein is CASSLTEPSETYEQYF.